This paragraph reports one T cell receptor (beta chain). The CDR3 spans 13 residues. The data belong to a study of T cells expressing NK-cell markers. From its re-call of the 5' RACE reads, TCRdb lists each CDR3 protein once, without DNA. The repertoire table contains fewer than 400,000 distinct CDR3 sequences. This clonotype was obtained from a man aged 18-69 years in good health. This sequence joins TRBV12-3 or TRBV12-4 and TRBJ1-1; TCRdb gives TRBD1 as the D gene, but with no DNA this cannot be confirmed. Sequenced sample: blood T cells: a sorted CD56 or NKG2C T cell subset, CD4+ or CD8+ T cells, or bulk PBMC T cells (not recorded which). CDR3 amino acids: CASSFPDRAEAFF.